This is a list of T cell receptor beta chains from one sample in a study of cytomegalovirus exposure and HLA in healthy donors. Sequenced by immunoSEQ multiplex PCR; TCRdb stores in-frame clones only, minus some. The data show some 78,000 clones, over 70% seen once. The specimen was PBMCs. The source is a man aged 45-60 years in good health and CMV-seropositive. The CDR3 runs from the conserved cysteine through the conserved F or W. Fields, in order: J gene, V gene, D gene, clone size, CDR3 DNA, CDR3 protein. The D gene is left open where the match is weak. Rows may omit the clone size; those that give it use once, few, many or a size class.

TRBJ1-4 TRBV13 TRBD1 - TGTGCCAGCAGCCCAGGGACAGGGGGTAGTGAAAAACTGTTTTTT CASSPGTGGSEKLFF
TRBJ1-3 TRBV6-1 TRBD1 - TGTGCCAGCAGTGAACCGCTCGGCAGGGGGCCTGGAAACACCATATATTTT CASSEPLGRGPGNTIYF
TRBJ2-1 TRBV19 TRBD1 - TGTGCCAGTAGGGTCAACCGGGACAGGGGGCTCAATGAGCAGTTCTTC CASRVNRDRGLNEQFF
TRBJ2-3 TRBV7-8 TRBD2 - TGTGCCAGCAGCTTAGACGGACTAGCGGGGTACACAGATACGCAGTATTTT CASSLDGLAGYTDTQYF
TRBJ2-1 TRBV10-3 TRBD2 - TGTGCCATCAGTGTTAGCGGGAGCTACAATGAGCAGTTCTTC CAISVSGSYNEQFF
TRBJ2-2 TRBV19 - - TGTGCCAGTAGTATTCGGGTGAGCGGGGAGCTGTTTTTT CASSIRVSGELFF
TRBJ2-2 TRBV5-4 - - TGTGCCAGCAGTGAGAGACTTGGCACCGGGGAGCTGTTTTTT CASSERLGTGELFF
TRBJ2-7 TRBV6-1 - few TGTGCCAGCGAGGTCGTTACAGGCGGGGACGAGCAGTACTTC CASEVVTGGDEQYF
TRBJ2-7 TRBV5-1 TRBD2 - TGCGCCAGCAGCTTGGTAGGCGGGAGTGGCGACGAGCAGTACTTC CASSLVGGSGDEQYF
TRBJ2-7 TRBV27 - - TGTGCCAGCACCAGCTCCTACGAGCAGTACTTC CASTSSYEQYF
TRBJ2-2 TRBV11-3 - - TGTGCCAGCAGCGTCGACAGTTACACCGGGGAGCTGTTTTTT CASSVDSYTGELFF
TRBJ2-1 TRBV30 - once TGTGCCTGGAGTGTATTTGGGCAGGGTTTATCCTACAATGAGCAGTTCTTC CAWSVFGQGLSYNEQFF
TRBJ2-7 TRBV10-2 TRBD2 few TGCGCCAGCAGTCGGAGACTAGCGGGGCACGAGCAGTACTTC CASSRRLAGHEQYF
TRBJ1-5 TRBV7-2 - - TGTGCCAGCAGCTTAGCCGCGGGAGGGGCGTATCAGCCCCAGCATTTT CASSLAAGGAYQPQHF
TRBJ2-1 TRBV6-4 TRBD2 - TGTGCCAGCAGTGACCTAGCGGGGTCCTACAATGAGCAGTTCTTC CASSDLAGSYNEQFF
TRBJ1-5 TRBV2 TRBD1 - TGTGCCAGCAGTTTCAGACAGGGCCCAAATCAGCCCCAGCATTTT CASSFRQGPNQPQHF